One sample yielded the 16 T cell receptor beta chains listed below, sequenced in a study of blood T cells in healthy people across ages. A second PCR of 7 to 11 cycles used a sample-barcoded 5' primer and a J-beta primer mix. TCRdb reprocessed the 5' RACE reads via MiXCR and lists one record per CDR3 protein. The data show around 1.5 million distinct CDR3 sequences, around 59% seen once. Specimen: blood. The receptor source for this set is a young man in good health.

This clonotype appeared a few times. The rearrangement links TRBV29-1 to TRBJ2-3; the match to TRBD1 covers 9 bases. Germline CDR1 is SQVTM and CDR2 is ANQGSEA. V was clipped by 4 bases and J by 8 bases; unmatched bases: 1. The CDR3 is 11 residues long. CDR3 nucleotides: TGCAGCGTTGCGACAGGGGGTACGCAGTATTTT. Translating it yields CSVATGGTQYF.

CDR3 sequence reads: CASSLPSGGPNNEQFF. CDR3 coding DNA: TGTGCCAGCAGCTTACCCAGCGGGGGTCCCAACAATGAGCAGTTCTTC. The chain combines TRBV7-9 with TRBJ2-1, with 8 bases fitting TRBD2. J gave up 5 bases and V 2 bases, and 8 bases lay outside the gene matches. The CDR3 consists of 16 residues. Germline CDR1 and CDR2: SEHNR and FQNEAQ (reference sequence).

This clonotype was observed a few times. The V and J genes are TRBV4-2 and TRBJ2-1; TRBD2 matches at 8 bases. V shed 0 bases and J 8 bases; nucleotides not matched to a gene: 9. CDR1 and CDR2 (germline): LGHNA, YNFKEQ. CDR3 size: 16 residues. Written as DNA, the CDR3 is TGTGCCAGCAGCCAAGATCCCGGGGGGGCCATAGATGAGCAGTTCTTC. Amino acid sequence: CASSQDPGGAIDEQFF.

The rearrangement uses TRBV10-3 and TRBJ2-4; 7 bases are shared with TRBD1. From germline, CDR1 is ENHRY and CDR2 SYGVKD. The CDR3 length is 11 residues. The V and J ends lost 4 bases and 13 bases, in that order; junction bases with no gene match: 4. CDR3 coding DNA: TGTGCCATCAGTGGAGGGGGCCAGCAGTACTTC. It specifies CAISGGGQQYF.

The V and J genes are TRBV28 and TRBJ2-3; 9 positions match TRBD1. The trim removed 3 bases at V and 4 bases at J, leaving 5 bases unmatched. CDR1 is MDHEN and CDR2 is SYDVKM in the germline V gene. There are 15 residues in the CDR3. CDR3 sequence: CASSLWTGDADTQYF. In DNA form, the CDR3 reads TGTGCCAGCAGTTTGTGGACAGGGGACGCAGATACGCAGTATTTT.

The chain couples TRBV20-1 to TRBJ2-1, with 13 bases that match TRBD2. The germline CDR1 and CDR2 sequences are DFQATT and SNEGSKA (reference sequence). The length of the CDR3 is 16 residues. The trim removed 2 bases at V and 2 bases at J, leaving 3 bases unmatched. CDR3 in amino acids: CSARSGTSGAYNEQFF. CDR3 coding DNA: TGCAGTGCTAGATCCGGGACTAGCGGGGCCTACAATGAGCAGTTCTTC.

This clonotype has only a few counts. For the CDR3, the DNA is TGCGCCAGCAGAACACAGTCCTCCACAGATACGCAGTATTTT. As protein: CASRTQSSTDTQYF. The chain has TRBV5-1 and TRBJ2-3; D is unclear. This CDR3 region has 14 residues. V shed 5 bases and J shed 2 bases, with 12 bases lying between them. Germline CDR1 SGHRS, CDR2 YFSETQ.

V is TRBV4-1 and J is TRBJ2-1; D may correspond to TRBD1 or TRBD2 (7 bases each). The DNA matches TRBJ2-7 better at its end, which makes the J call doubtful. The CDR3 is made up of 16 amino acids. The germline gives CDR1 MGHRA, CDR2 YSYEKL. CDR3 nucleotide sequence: TGCGCCAGCAGCCAAGTTCCAGGGGGGGCGAACTACGAGCAGTACTTC. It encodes CASSQVPGGANYEQYF.

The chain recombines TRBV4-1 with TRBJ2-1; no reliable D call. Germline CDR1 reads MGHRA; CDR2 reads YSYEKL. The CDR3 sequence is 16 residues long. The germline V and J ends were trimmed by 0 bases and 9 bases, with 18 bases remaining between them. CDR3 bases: TGCGCCAGCAGCCAAGATTCGCCTAGAAAGGGTACTGAGCAGTTCTTC. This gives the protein CASSQDSPRKGTEQFF.

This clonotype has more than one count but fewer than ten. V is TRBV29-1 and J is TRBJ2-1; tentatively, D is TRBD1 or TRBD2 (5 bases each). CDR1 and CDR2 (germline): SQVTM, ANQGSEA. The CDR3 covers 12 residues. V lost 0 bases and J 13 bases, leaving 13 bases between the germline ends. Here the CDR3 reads CSVEDPGQQQFF. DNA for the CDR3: TGCAGCGTTGAAGATCCGGGGCAGCAACAGTTCTTC.

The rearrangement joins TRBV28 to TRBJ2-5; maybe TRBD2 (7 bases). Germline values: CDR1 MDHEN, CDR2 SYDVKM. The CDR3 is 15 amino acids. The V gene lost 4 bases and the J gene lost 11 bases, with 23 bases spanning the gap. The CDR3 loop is CASSSLARGAQEQYF. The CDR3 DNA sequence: TGTGCCAGCAGTTCCCTAGCCCGGGGGGCGCAGGAGCAGTACTTC.

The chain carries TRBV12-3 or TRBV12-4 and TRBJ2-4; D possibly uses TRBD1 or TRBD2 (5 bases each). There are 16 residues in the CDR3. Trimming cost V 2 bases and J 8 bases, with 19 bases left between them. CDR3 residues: CASSLSGGLNSDIQYF. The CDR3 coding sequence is TGTGCCAGCAGTTTATCTGGGGGATTGAATAGCGACATTCAGTACTTC.

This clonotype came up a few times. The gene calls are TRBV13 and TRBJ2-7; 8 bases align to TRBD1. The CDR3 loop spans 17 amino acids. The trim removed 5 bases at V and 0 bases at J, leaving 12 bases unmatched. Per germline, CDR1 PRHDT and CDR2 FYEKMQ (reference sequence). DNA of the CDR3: TGTGCCAGCAGCCCAACCCTCGGGACAGGACTCTCCTACGAGCAGTACTTC. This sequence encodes CASSPTLGTGLSYEQYF.

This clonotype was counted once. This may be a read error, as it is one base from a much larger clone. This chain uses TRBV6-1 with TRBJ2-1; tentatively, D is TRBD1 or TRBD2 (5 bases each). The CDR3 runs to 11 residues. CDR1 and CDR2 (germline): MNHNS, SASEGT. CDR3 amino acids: CASSHRLWGLF. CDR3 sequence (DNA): TGTGCCAGCAGCCATCGGTTATGGGGGTTATTC.

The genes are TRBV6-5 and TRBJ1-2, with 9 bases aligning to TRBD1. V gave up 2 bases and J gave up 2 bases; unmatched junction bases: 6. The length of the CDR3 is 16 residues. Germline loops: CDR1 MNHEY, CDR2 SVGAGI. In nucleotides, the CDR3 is TGTGCCAGCAGTTACGCAACGGGACAGGGAAACTATGGCTACACCTTC. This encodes CASSYATGQGNYGYTF.

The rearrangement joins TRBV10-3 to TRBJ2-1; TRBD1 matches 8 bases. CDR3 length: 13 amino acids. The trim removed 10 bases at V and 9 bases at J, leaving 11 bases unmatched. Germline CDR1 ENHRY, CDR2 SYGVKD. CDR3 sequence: CASTGGQAAEQFF. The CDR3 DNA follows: TGTGCCAGCACCGGGGGACAGGCAGCTGAGCAGTTCTTC.